The sequence of this T cell receptor (beta chain) was determined in a study of CD8 T cells in Susac syndrome. Per the germline V gene, CDR1 is MGHRA and CDR2 is YSYEKL. The V gene end was trimmed by 1 base and the J gene end by 7 bases; junction bases not matched to a gene: 8. This CDR3 is 16 amino acids long. The RNA, 0.5 to 1 ug, was put through reverse transcription using random hexamers. TCRdb re-called the immunoSEQ multiplex PCR reads through MiXCR, storing one row per CDR3 protein. This table holds 55,000 to 75,000 distinct CDR3 sequences, roughly 93% found once. The V gene is TRBV4-1, the J gene TRBJ2-4; 9 positions agree with TRBD1. The source is a human donor with Susac syndrome. The sample consisted of CD4+ T cells from PBMCs. The CDR3 is CASSQGGGQGRNIQYF. CDR3 bases: TGCGCCAGCAGCCAAGGGGGGGGACAGGGCCGGAACATTCAGTACTTC.